The 13 T cell receptor beta chains listed next were all sequenced from one sample in a study of blood T cell repertoires in COVID-19. Method: immunoSEQ multiplex PCR; TCRdb's copy keeps in-frame clones and lacks some. Found here are under 20,000 clones, around 81% of them singletons; the top ten hold roughly a tenth. Specimen: peripheral blood. The receptors come from a human donor in a cohort sampled during active COVID-19.

The genes are TRBV20-1 and TRBJ1-1; TRBD1 might be the D (6 bases). The CDR3 runs 10 residues. Germline loops: CDR1 DFQATT, CDR2 SNEGSKA (reference sequence). Here the CDR3 DNA reads TGCAGAACGAGGACAGCAGAAGCTTTCTTT. Translation: CRTRTAEAFF.

The chain uses TRBV6-5 and TRBJ1-6; D possibly corresponds to TRBD1 (5 bases). The germline gives CDR1 MNHEY, CDR2 SVGAGI. This CDR3 region has 14 residues. Trimming stripped 10 bases from V and 7 bases from J, with 17 bases between. The DNA of the CDR3 is TGTGCCACCCGGGACTCTCGGTGGAATTCACCCCTCCACTTT. As protein: CATRDSRWNSPLHF.

The V and J genes are TRBV19 and TRBJ1-2, with 7 bases aligning to TRBD1. Germline V CDR1 and CDR2: LNHDA, SQIVND (reference sequence). The length of the CDR3 is 12 residues. Trimming cost V 7 bases and J 7 bases; bases outside gene matches: 6. The CDR3 sequence is CASTKGAGGYTF. CDR3 nucleotide sequence: TGTGCCAGTACAAAGGGGGCTGGTGGCTACACCTTC.

This clone has just a few counts. The rearrangement uses TRBV18 and TRBJ1-1, with D possibly being TRBD1 (6 bases). Germline-derived CDR1 and CDR2 are KGHSH and LQKENI. Trimming took off 4 bases at V and 0 bases at J, with 9 bases between the two ends. The CDR3 runs to 14 residues. This CDR3 reads CASSLTGLNTEAFF. The CDR3 DNA is TGTGCCAGCTCACTGACAGGTTTGAACACTGAAGCTTTCTTT.

In its sample, this clone is medium-sized. J is TRBJ1-1 and V is TRBV9; no firm D call. Trimming took off 0 bases at V and 1 base at J, with 4 bases between the two ends. This CDR3 comprises 13 residues. Germline V lookup: CDR1 SGDLS, CDR2 YYNGEE. CDR3 nucleotide sequence: TGTGCCAGCAGCGTAGCCTGGAACACTGAAGCTTTCTTT. Its translation: CASSVAWNTEAFF.

This chain uses TRBV7-2 with TRBJ2-7; no clear D. V was pared by 1 base and J by 2 bases, with 12 bases between. CDR3 size: 15 residues. In germline, CDR1 is SGHTA, CDR2 FQGNSA. The CDR3 DNA sequence: TGTGCCAGCAGCTTAGTGGGCATCCCTACCTACGAGCAGTACTTC. Amino acids: CASSLVGIPTYEQYF.

This rearrangement joins TRBV19 to TRBJ1-5, with 9 positions matching TRBD1. The germline V gene encodes CDR1 LNHDA and CDR2 SQIVND (reference sequence). The CDR3 sequence is 16 residues long. V was clipped by 8 bases and J by 2 bases; unmatched bases: 10. The CDR3 region has the DNA TGTGCCAGTTGGGGGACAGGGCTTTATGGCAATCAGCCCCAGCATTTT. It specifies CASWGTGLYGNQPQHF.

The rearrangement uses TRBV20-1 and TRBJ2-3, with D hard to call. This CDR3 has 12 residues. With 3 bases removed from V and 2 bases from J, the gap between germline ends came to 6 bases. Germline lookup yields CDR1 DFQATT and CDR2 SNEGSKA (reference sequence). CDR3 bases: TGCAGTGCTAGTCCCTACACAGATACGCAGTATTTT. Translating it yields CSASPYTDTQYF.

This clone was seen just once. V usage is TRBV2 and J usage is TRBJ2-3; 7 bases are shared with TRBD2. The length of the CDR3 is 14 residues. With 5 bases clipped from V and 2 bases from J, the junction kept 4 bases outside the gene matches. Per the germline V gene, CDR1 is SNHLY and CDR2 is FYNNEI. The CDR3 coding sequence is TGTGCCAGCAGTTGGCGGGGGACCACAGATACGCAGTATTTT. It encodes CASSWRGTTDTQYF.

This clone was seen a few times. The DNA of the CDR3 is TGTGCCAGCAGCCCCTTTCTAGCGGGAGTGGCCTACAATGAGCAGTTCTTC. This encodes CASSPFLAGVAYNEQFF. The chain employs TRBV3-1 (or the pseudogene TRBV3-2) and TRBJ2-1; TRBD2 aligns across 10 bases. In germline, CDR1 is LGHDT, CDR2 YNNKEL (reference sequence). The V gene end was trimmed by 4 bases and the J gene end by 2 bases; junction bases not matched to a gene: 8. CDR3 length: 17 amino acids.

This chain uses TRBV19 with TRBJ2-1, with 11 bases that match TRBD2. Germline V lookup: CDR1 LNHDA, CDR2 SQIVND (reference sequence). This CDR3 region has 18 residues. V shed 6 bases, J shed 3 bases, and the junction held 13 bases outside the gene matches. The CDR3 DNA reads as TGTGCCAGTAGCTCCACCGGGGGACTAGCGGATCGCTACAATGAGCAGTTCTTC. Residues: CASSSTGGLADRYNEQFF.

This chain uses TRBV2 with TRBJ1-1; D may be TRBD1 (5 bases). V was pared by 1 base and J by 0 bases, with 15 bases between. This CDR3 is built from 17 residues. In germline, CDR1 is SNHLY, CDR2 FYNNEI. The CDR3 protein is CASSEVLGVGMNTEAFF. The DNA for the CDR3 is TGTGCCAGCAGTGAAGTGCTAGGGGTTGGGATGAACACTGAAGCTTTCTTT. Complete variable domain (other parts from reference TRBV2 and TRBJ1-1): EPEVTQTPSHQVTQMGQEVILRCVPISNHLYFYWYRQILGQKVEFLVSFYNNEISEKSEIFDDQFSVERPDGSNFTLKIRSTKLEDSAMYFCASSEVLGVGMNTEAFFGQGTRLTVV.

A few counts support this clone. The chain links TRBV5-1 to TRBJ2-7, with D hard to call. Trimming left V 0 bases short and J 5 bases short, with 9 bases between. This CDR3 is built from 13 residues. Germline-derived CDR1 and CDR2 are SGHRS and YFSETQ. The CDR3 nucleotides are TGCGCCAGCAGCTTGGCCTTGTCCGACGAGCAGTACTTC. Translation gives CASSLALSDEQYF.